This T cell receptor beta chain stems from a study of shared clonotypes between healthy human individuals. Study-wide findings and caveats: The genetic and exposure-history diversity represented was limited by few donors.

The V and J ends lost 3 bases and 6 bases respectively, with 13 bases between them. This CDR3 is 14 amino acids long. Germline CDR1 reads MNHEY; CDR2 reads SMNVEV (reference sequence). Clones were read by immunoSEQ multiplex PCR, and TCRdb kept only the in-frame ones, dropping some. The table includes about 2.1 million clones, over 85% detected once. Naive CD8 cells were CD45RO-negative, positively selected for CCR7, excluding terminally differentiated effector memory CD45RA+ cells. With regard to this clone: Its specificity is unknown.

What was sequenced was naive CD8+ T cells from PBMCs. This clonotype was obtained from a man younger than 35 in good health. Some clones in this sample may be carry-over from other donors' samples. This chain joins TRBV27 and TRBJ2-3, with D possibly TRBD1 on 6 matching bases. The CDR3 DNA sequence: TGTGCCAGCAGTTTGGGGGCAGTGTACGATACGCAGTATTTT. Translation: CASSLGAVYDTQYF.